This paragraph covers one T cell receptor beta chain sequence. Its antigen remains unknown. By UMI-labeled 5' RACE, the TCR beta libraries were made. After re-calling the 5' RACE reads, TCRdb lists one entry per CDR3 protein, DNA absent. This repertoire includes about 3,900 distinct CDR3 sequences. The CDR3 is 16 amino acids. Germline V lookup: CDR1 SGDLS, CDR2 YYNGEE. The data were obtained in a study of human CD8 memory T cell subsets. Findings and limits, study-wide: A similarly high level of diversity characterized stem-like memory and precursor exhausted T cells, unlike effector memory cells.

This chain uses TRBV9 with TRBJ2-1; the TCRdb call, TRBD2, lacks DNA for checking. The receptor's source is a human donor in good health. Sequenced input: CD8+ T cells from PBMCs. The CDR3 loop reads CASSVGLAGDSNEQFF.